A single sample is the source of the 6 T cell receptor beta chains below, sequenced in a study of T cells expressing NK-cell markers. Reprocessing the 5' RACE reads, TCRdb reports a single entry for every CDR3 protein and omits DNA. This repertoire comprises about 380,000 distinct CDR3 sequences; its ten largest clones make up 5.2%. The sequencing sample was made of blood T cells: a sorted CD56 or NKG2C T cell subset, CD4+ or CD8+ T cells, or bulk PBMC T cells (not recorded which). The receptors here all came from a man aged 18 to 69 in good health.

This rearrangement joins TRBV12-3 or TRBV12-4 to TRBJ1-1. This CDR3 is built from 13 residues. The CDR3 is CASRKPMNTEAFF.

The V call is TRBV6-5, the J call TRBJ2-7. The CDR3 loop spans 16 amino acids. The germline CDR1 and CDR2 sequences are MNHEY and SVGAGI. CDR3 amino acids: CASSYSRPETGYEQYF.

The chain combines TRBV19 with TRBJ1-1; TCRdb outputs TRBD1, but without DNA this stays unchecked. Germline CDR1 is LNHDA and CDR2 is SQIVND (reference sequence). The CDR3 covers 13 residues. CDR3 sequence reads: CAGWDRLNTEAFF.

This chain connects TRBV18 to TRBJ2-7; TCRdb proposes TRBD1, but this gene call is untestable without DNA. Looked up from germline, CDR1 is KGHSH and CDR2 is LQKENI. The CDR3 contains 12 residues. This CDR3 reads CATRTESYEQYF.

The V call is TRBV14, the J call TRBJ2-3. Germline lookup yields CDR1 SGHDN and CDR2 FVKESK. This CDR3 has 12 amino acids. CDR3 in amino acids: CASRLRSDTQYF.

The chain has TRBV2 and TRBJ2-6. Per the germline V gene, CDR1 is SNHLY and CDR2 is FYNNEI. The CDR3 extends over 13 amino acids. The CDR3 protein is CASTYFEANVLTF.